This T cell receptor beta chain appears in the sequencing data of a study of blood T cells in healthy people across ages. Study-wide findings and caveats: Reliance upon unsorted PBMCs precluded definitive naive versus antigen-experienced comparison.

The total RNA that was extracted per sample amounted to at least 5.5 micrograms. Sample-barcoded 5' priming and a J-beta primer mix drove a second PCR of about 7 to 11 cycles. TCRdb recomputed calls from the 5' RACE reads with MiXCR, one row per CDR3 protein. The sample records fewer than 2,000,000 distinct CDR3 sequences, around 36% being singletons. This clonotype showed up just a few times. The antigen is unknown. CDR3 length equals 14 residues. Looked up from germline, CDR1 is MNHNS and CDR2 is SASEGT. Trimming left V 1 base short and J 3 bases short, with 10 bases between. The V call is TRBV6-1, the J call TRBJ2-7; D uncertain. Sequencing input: blood. The clonotype comes from a woman younger than 45 in good health. The CDR3 nucleotides read TGTGCCAGCAGTGAAGAAGGGAACCGCTACGAGCAGTACTTC. It translates to CASSEEGNRYEQYF.